This T cell receptor beta chain is from a study of blood T cell repertoires in COVID-19. CDR1 SNHLY and CDR2 FYNNEI come from the germline V gene. Trimming cost V 9 bases and J 4 bases; bases outside gene matches: 8. This CDR3 contains 13 residues. This table comes from immunoSEQ multiplex PCR, and its TCRdb copy is limited to in-frame clones, with some not included. The sample contains some 100,000 clones, around 87% of which appear only once. Material for sequencing was peripheral blood. The receptor was derived from a woman aged 25-40 years with acute or convalescent COVID-19. The chain combines TRBV2 with TRBJ1-1; 7 bases are shared with TRBD1. CDR3 loop: CASRQGWGTEAFF. CDR3 coding DNA: TGTGCCAGTCGACAGGGCTGGGGCACTGAAGCTTTCTTT.